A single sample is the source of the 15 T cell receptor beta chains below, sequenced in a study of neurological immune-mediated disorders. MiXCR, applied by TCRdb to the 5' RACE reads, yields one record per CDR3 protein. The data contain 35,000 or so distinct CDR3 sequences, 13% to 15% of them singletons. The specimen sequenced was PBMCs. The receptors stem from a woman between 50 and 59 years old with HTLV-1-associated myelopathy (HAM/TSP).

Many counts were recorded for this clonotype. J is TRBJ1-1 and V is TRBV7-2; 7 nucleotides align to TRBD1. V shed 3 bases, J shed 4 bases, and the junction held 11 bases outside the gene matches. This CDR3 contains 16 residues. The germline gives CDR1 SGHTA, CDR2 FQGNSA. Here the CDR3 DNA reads TGTGCCAGCAGCTTCGACAGGGTGGGGCTGACCACTGAAGCTTTCTTT. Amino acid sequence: CASSFDRVGLTTEAFF.

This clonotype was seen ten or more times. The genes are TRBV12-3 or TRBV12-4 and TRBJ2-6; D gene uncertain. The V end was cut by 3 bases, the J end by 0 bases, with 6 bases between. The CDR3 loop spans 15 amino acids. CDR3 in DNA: TGTGCCAGCAGTTTGGATACCTCTGGGGCCAACGTCCTGACTTTC. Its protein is CASSLDTSGANVLTF.

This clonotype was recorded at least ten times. The CDR3 is CASSQEVSNTGELFF. DNA for the CDR3: TGTGCCAGCAGCCAAGAAGTCAGTAACACCGGGGAGCTGTTTTTT. This chain connects TRBV3-1 to TRBJ2-2; D gene unclear. The CDR3 loop spans 15 amino acids. From germline, CDR1 is LGHDT and CDR2 YNNKEL (reference sequence). The V and J ends lost 0 bases and 2 bases respectively, with 7 bases between them.

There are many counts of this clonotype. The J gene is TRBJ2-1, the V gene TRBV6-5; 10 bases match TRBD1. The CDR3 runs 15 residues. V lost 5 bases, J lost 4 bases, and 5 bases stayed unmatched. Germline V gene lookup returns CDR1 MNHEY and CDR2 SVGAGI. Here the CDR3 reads CASSDRDRGYNEQFF. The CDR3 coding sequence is TGTGCCAGCAGTGACCGGGACAGGGGATACAATGAGCAGTTCTTC.

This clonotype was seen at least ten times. The CDR3 DNA reads as TGTGCCAGCACCAATACTAGTCCCTACGAGCAGTACTTC. Amino acids: CASTNTSPYEQYF. The gene calls are TRBV6-1 and TRBJ2-7, with a tentative D call TRBD2 (5 bases). Germline lookup yields CDR1 MNHNS and CDR2 SASEGT. Trimming took off 7 bases at V and 2 bases at J, with 12 bases between the two ends. The CDR3 contains 13 residues.

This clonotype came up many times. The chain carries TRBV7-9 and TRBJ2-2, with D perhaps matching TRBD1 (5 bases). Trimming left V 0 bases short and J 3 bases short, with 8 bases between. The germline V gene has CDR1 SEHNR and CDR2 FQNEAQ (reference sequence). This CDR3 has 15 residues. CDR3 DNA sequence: TGTGCCAGCAGCTTAGCTGGGGCGGACACCGGGGAGCTGTTTTTT. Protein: CASSLAGADTGELFF.

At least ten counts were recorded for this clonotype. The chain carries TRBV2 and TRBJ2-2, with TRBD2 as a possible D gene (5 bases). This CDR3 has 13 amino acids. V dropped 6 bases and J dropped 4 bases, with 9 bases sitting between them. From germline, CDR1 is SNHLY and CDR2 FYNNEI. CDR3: CASSPGSTGELFF. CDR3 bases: TGTGCCAGCAGCCCGGGGAGCACCGGGGAGCTGTTTTTT.

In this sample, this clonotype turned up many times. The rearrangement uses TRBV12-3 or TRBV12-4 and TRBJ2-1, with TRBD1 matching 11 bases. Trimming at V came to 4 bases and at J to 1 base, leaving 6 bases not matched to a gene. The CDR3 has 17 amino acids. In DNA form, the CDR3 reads TGTGCCAGCAGTTCACGGACAGGGGGCTCATCCTACAATGAGCAGTTCTTC. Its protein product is CASSSRTGGSSYNEQFF.

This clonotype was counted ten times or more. CDR3 in DNA: TGTGCCAGCAGTGCCCGCCTTCATGGGACGGTTGTGGTGTACTTC. Its translation is CASSARLHGTVVVYF. This chain joins TRBV6-1 and TRBJ2-5; D could derive from TRBD1 or TRBD2 (5 bases each). V was cut by 4 bases and J by 13 bases, with 25 bases left in between. CDR1 is MNHNS, CDR2 SASEGT, per germline. This CDR3 is built from 15 residues.

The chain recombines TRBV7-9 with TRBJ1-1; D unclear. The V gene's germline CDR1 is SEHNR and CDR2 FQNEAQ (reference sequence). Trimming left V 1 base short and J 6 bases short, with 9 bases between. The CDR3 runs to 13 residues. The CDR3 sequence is CASSLDRRPEAFF. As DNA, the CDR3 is TGTGCCAGCAGCTTAGACAGACGTCCTGAAGCTTTCTTT.

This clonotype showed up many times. CDR3 sequence reads: CSVGPGLARDTQYF. In DNA, the CDR3 is TGCAGCGTGGGTCCGGGACTAGCAAGAGATACGCAGTATTTT. The chain is built from TRBV29-1 and TRBJ2-3, with TRBD2 matching 9 bases. With 6 bases clipped from V and 5 bases from J, the junction kept 9 bases outside the gene matches. From germline, CDR1 is SQVTM and CDR2 ANQGSEA. The CDR3 length is 14 residues.

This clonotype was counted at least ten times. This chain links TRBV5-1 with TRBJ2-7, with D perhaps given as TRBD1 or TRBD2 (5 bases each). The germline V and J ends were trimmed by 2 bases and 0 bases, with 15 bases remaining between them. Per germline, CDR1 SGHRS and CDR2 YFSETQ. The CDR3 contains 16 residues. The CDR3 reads CASSFTGTANSYEQYV. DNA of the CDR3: TGCGCCAGCAGCTTCACCGGGACGGCAAACTCCTACGAGCAGTACGTC.

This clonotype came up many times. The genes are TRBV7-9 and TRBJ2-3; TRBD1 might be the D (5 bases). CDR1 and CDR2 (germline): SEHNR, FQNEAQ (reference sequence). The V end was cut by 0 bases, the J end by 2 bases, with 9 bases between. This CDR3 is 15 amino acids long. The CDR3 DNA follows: TGTGCCAGCAGCTTAGCCGGCAGGGCCACAGATACGCAGTATTTT. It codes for CASSLAGRATDTQYF.

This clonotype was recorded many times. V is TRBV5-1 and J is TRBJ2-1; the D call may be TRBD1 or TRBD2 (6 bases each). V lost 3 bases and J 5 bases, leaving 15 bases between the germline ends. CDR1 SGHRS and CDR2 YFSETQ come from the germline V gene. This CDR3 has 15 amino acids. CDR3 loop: CASSSDGGHNNEQFF. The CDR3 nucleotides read TGCGCCAGCAGCTCGGATGGGGGGCATAACAATGAGCAGTTCTTC.

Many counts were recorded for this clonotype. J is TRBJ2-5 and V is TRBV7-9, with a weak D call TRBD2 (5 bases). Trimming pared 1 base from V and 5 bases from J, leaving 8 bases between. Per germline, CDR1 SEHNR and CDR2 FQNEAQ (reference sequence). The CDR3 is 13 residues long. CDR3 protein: CASSLGGGETQYF. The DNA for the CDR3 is TGTGCCAGCAGCTTAGGCGGCGGGGAGACCCAGTACTTC.